Below, 13 T cell receptor beta chains from the same sample are listed, as sequenced in a study of monozygotic twins with cystic fibrosis. This table comes from immunoSEQ multiplex PCR, and its TCRdb copy is limited to in-frame clones, with some not included. The data show tens of thousands of clones, more than 75% seen once. The source material was blood. The receptors come from a woman in her twenties or thirties with cystic fibrosis.

The chain carries TRBV2 and TRBJ2-5; D gene uncertain. Looked up from germline, CDR1 is SNHLY and CDR2 is FYNNEI. With 4 bases removed from V and 3 bases from J, the gap between germline ends came to 9 bases. The CDR3 totals 13 residues. The CDR3 region has the DNA TGTGCCAGCAGTGGCATGGCAGAAGAGACCCAGTACTTC. Amino acids: CASSGMAEETQYF.

This sequence joins TRBV11-3 and TRBJ1-1; D unresolved. Trimming cost V 5 bases and J 3 bases, with 10 bases left between them. Germline values: CDR1 SGHNT, CDR2 YENEEA. The CDR3 length is 13 residues. CDR3 nucleotides: TGTGCCAGCAGCGACGACATTTACACTGAAGCTTTCTTT. Translating gives CASSDDIYTEAFF.

This chain uses TRBV6-6 with TRBJ2-7; the D gene is possibly TRBD2 (5 bases). Germline assignment: CDR1 MNHNY and CDR2 SVGAGI (reference sequence). The CDR3 extends over 13 amino acids. Trimming removed 6 bases at V and 4 bases at J, with 13 bases between. The chain's CDR3 is CASRPGNKYEQYF. DNA of the CDR3: TGTGCCAGCAGACCCGGGAACAAGTACGAGCAGTACTTC.

CDR3 sequence: CASRRREDTDTQYF. CDR3 nucleotide sequence: TGCGCCAGCAGACGGCGGGAGGACACAGATACGCAGTATTTT. V is TRBV4-1 and J is TRBJ2-3, with TRBD2 matching over 8 bases. Looked up from germline, CDR1 is MGHRA and CDR2 is YSYEKL. This CDR3 is 14 amino acids long. V shed 6 bases, J shed 2 bases, and the junction held 4 bases outside the gene matches.

This chain connects TRBV30 to TRBJ2-3, with 11 bases lining up with TRBD2. J lost 5 bases, V lost 4 bases, and 5 bases had no gene match. CDR1 and CDR2 (germline): GTSNPN, SVGIG (reference sequence). CDR3 length equals 14 residues. This CDR3 is CAWNLGLAEDTQYF. The CDR3 coding sequence is TGTGCCTGGAACCTGGGACTAGCGGAAGATACGCAGTATTTT. Full variable domain (remainder filled in from reference TRBV30 and TRBJ2-3): SQTIHQWPATLVQPVGSPLSLECTVEGTSNPNLYWYRQAAGRGLQLLFYSVGIGQISSEVPQNLSASRPQDRQFILSSKKLLLSDSGFYLCAWNLGLAEDTQYFGPGTRLTVL.

J is TRBJ1-2 and V is TRBV28; TRBD1 might be the D (5 bases). Trimming removed 6 bases from V and 8 bases from J, with 19 bases in between. Germline V gene sequence: CDR1 MDHEN, CDR2 SYDVKM. The CDR3 runs 14 residues. The CDR3 sequence is CASSLPRGDWGYTF. The CDR3, as DNA: TGTGCCAGCAGCCTTCCTCGGGGGGACTGGGGCTACACCTTC.

This clone was observed a single time. The chain is built from TRBV4-3 and TRBJ2-2; possible D gene TRBD1, 6 bases. CDR3 length equals 15 residues. The V gene's germline CDR1 is LGHNA and CDR2 YSLEER. Deletions cut 0 bases from V and 3 bases from J, with 8 bases between. The CDR3 bases are TGCGCCAGCAGCCAAGATAGGGGGTACACCGGGGAGCTGTTTTTT. Encoded protein: CASSQDRGYTGELFF.

The chain carries TRBV5-1 and TRBJ1-4, with TRBD1 as a possible D gene (5 bases). This CDR3 comprises 16 residues. CDR1 is SGHRS and CDR2 is YFSETQ in the germline V gene. Trimming removed 0 bases from V and 5 bases from J, with 14 bases in between. The CDR3 bases are TGCGCCAGCAGCTTGGGGATGGGGGGTAAAAATGAAAAACTGTTTTTT. Protein sequence: CASSLGMGGKNEKLFF. The entire variable domain, with the rest obtained from reference TRBV5-1 and TRBJ1-4, is as follows: KAGVTQTPRYLIKTRGQQVTLSCSPISGHRSVSWYQQTPGQGLQFLFEYFSETQRNKGNFPGRFSGRQFSNSRSEMNVSTLELGDSALYLCASSLGMGGKNEKLFFGSGTQLSVL.

The rearrangement joins TRBV7-2 to TRBJ1-2; possibly TRBD1 for D (5 bases). The germline V and J ends were trimmed by 2 bases and 7 bases, with 17 bases remaining between them. Germline V gene data show CDR1 as SGHTA and CDR2 as FQGNSA. The CDR3 totals 15 residues. CDR3 nucleotide sequence: TGTGCCAGCAGCTTATTGGGGTCTCAGGGTGGTGGCTACACCTTC. This translates into CASSLLGSQGGGYTF.

This clone was detected once. The chain links TRBV19 to TRBJ2-2; a weak D match, TRBD1 (6 bases). Trimming shortened V by 3 bases and J by 7 bases, and 9 bases separated the two germline ends. From germline, CDR1 is LNHDA and CDR2 SQIVND (reference sequence). The CDR3 has 13 amino acids. Here the CDR3 reads CASSIQGIGELFF. The CDR3 nucleotides read TGTGCCAGTAGTATCCAGGGGATCGGGGAGCTGTTTTTT.

V and J are TRBV25-1 and TRBJ2-1; D ambiguous. The CDR3 is 14 residues long. Germline lookup yields CDR1 MGHDK and CDR2 SYGVNS. Between the trimmed V and J ends, which lost 9 bases and 2 bases, there was a span of 14 bases. The CDR3 DNA sequence: TGTGCCAGACCCCGAGGCAGCCCCTACAATGAGCAGTTCTTC. Translating gives CARPRGSPYNEQFF. The whole variable domain, remainder taken from reference TRBV25-1 and TRBJ2-1, is EADIYQTPRYLVIGTGKKITLECSQTMGHDKMYWYQQDPGMELHLIHYSYGVNSTEKGDLSSESTVSRIRTEHFPLTLESARPSHTSQYLCARPRGSPYNEQFFGPGTRLTVL.

The chain joins TRBV19 to TRBJ1-5, with D possibly being TRBD1 (5 bases). CDR1 and CDR2 from the germline V gene are LNHDA and SQIVND (reference sequence). The CDR3 contains 15 residues. V was shortened by 4 bases and J by 4 bases, with 14 bases between the two germline ends. The CDR3 protein is CASSTGHSRNQPQHF. Written as DNA, the CDR3 is TGTGCCAGTAGTACAGGGCACTCGAGGAATCAGCCCCAGCATTTT.

The chain is built from TRBV11-2 and TRBJ2-7; 9 bases line up with TRBD1. The junction had 1 base not matched to a gene; V was cut back by 4 bases and J by 6 bases. The CDR3 consists of 12 residues. From germline, CDR1 is SGHAT and CDR2 FQNNGV. In nucleotides, the CDR3 is TGTGCCAGCAGCTCGGACAGGGGCGAGCAGTACTTC. Protein product: CASSSDRGEQYF.